This T cell receptor beta chain was recorded in a study of blood T cell repertoires in COVID-19 (dated by TCRdb to 2020 to 2022). Turning to the overall study: Collaborator samples came from the United States, Italy and Spain and covered acute and convalescent phases of COVID-19. Subjects who had been exposed to COVID-19, were actively infected with it, or had recovered from it provided the deeply sampled blood TCRbeta repertoires that made up the dataset. The repertoires were released in a freely available public database meant as a resource for research on the immune response to SARS-CoV-2. The samples were drawn from two sources: the first 160 participants of the ongoing ImmuneRACE study, and 1,254 subjects contributed by 6 global collaborators. Where available, HLA class I and class II types were obtained from metadata supplied by the sample provider rather than from assay-based typing. A de-identified subject ID, COVID-19 status, age in years and sex were almost always included in the sample metadata. The material from the prospective study consisted of cDNA or gDNA derived from T cells, B-cell-depleted T cells, or PBMCs. Study-wide conclusions, independent of this receptor: The amount of clinical and demographic metadata varied by source and participant and was provided uncurated.

TCRbeta CDR3 regions were amplified from genomic DNA using the immunoSEQ Assay, a bias-controlled multiplex PCR. In the paper's pipeline: The number of nucleated cells in each sample was estimated by amplification of reference gene primers within the assay. To quantify the absolute abundance of each unique TCRbeta CDR3 rearrangement, sequence reads were collapsed and filtered. For each sample, productive Simpson clonality was calculated by taking the square root of Simpson's diversity index across productive rearrangements. The clones in this table, taken by TCRdb from immuneACCESS, are in-frame only. Not every clone is retained; where verified, under half of the shortfall comes from an unresolved V gene, and the cause of the rest is unknown. V and J calls and clone size are given by that table; D and trimming were obtained from the DNA. The sample contains approximately 98,000 clones, roughly 87% of them found a single time. In total, the top ten clones hold 15% to 20% of the sample.

Whole blood was collected in K2EDTA tubes by collaborating institutions according to the institutions' own protocols. For TCRbeta analysis, collaborators shipped samples in one of three forms: frozen whole blood, isolated PBMCs, or DNA extracted from either of those sample types. Counted from cysteine to phenylalanine, this CDR3 has 17 amino acids. The read is trimmed to its CDR3 DNA, 51 bases read in frame from base 1. Trimming leaves V shorter by 6 bases and J shorter by 6 bases, with the junction holding 13 bases beyond the gene matches. From a lookup of the germline V gene, CDR1 and CDR2 are SNHLY and FYNNEI. About this clone itself: This clone's antigen is unknown. Base qualities are missing; no much larger clone stands one base away.

The TCR originated in an elderly man with acute or convalescent COVID-19. Source material: peripheral blood. Here the chain combines TRBV2 and TRBJ1-5, with TRBD1 matching 11 junction bases. Here the CDR3 is given as CASSTGQGDSGSQPQHF. The DNA sequence reads TGTGCCAGCAGCACGGGACAGGGGGATTCGGGTAGTCAGCCCCAGCATTTT. Reference TRBV2 and TRBJ1-5 genes cover what lies past the CDR3, so the full variable domain is EPEVTQTPSHQVTQMGQEVILRCVPISNHLYFYWYRQILGQKVEFLVSFYNNEISEKSEIFDDQFSVERPDGSNFTLKIRSTKLEDSAMYFCASSTGQGDSGSQPQHFGDGTRLSIL.